The 14 T cell receptor beta chains given below trace back to one sample, sequenced in a study of beta chain features in type 1 diabetes. TCRB transcripts that were expressed got sequenced, as all of the isolated RNA had been reverse transcribed. Libraries were prepared by immunoSEQ multiplex PCR; TCRdb keeps only in-frame clonotypes and omits some of them. The repertoire holds hundreds of thousands of clones, around 13% seen once, with 6.7% in the top ten. Sequencing was done on a sample of central memory CD4+ T cells from blood. Source of these receptors: a man between 25 and 39 years old in good health.

This rearrangement joins TRBV7-2 to TRBJ1-1; possible D gene TRBD1, 6 bases. The CDR3 has 15 residues. Germline values: CDR1 SGHTA, CDR2 FQGNSA. V lost 5 bases and J 1 base, leaving 14 bases between the germline ends. As DNA, the CDR3 is TGTGCCAGCAGCCCCAAGGGGGGAGGGAACACTGAAGCTTTCTTT. Translated: CASSPKGGGNTEAFF.

This clone was counted between two and nine times. The rearrangement joins TRBV6-5 to TRBJ2-3, with unresolved D. The V end lost 0 bases, the J end lost 5 bases, and 15 bases lay between the germline ends. This CDR3 comprises 16 residues. CDR1 and CDR2 (germline): MNHEY, SVGAGI. This CDR3 reads CASSYSPGRVEDTQYF. The CDR3 region has the DNA TGTGCCAGCAGTTACTCTCCAGGCCGGGTGGAAGATACGCAGTATTTT.

This clone was seen only a few times. The V gene is TRBV6-6, the J gene TRBJ2-7; 7 nucleotides align to TRBD1. There are 14 residues in the CDR3. In germline, CDR1 is MNHNY, CDR2 SVGAGI (reference sequence). The V and J ends lost 4 bases and 4 bases, in that order; junction bases with no gene match: 7. The CDR3 nucleotides read TGTGCCAGCAGTTCGACCGGGACAGCTTACGAGCAGTACTTC. Translating gives CASSSTGTAYEQYF.

The table lists this clone with a few counts. This sequence joins TRBV30 and TRBJ2-1; 12 bases fit TRBD2. CDR1 is GTSNPN and CDR2 is SVGIG in the germline V gene (reference sequence). The junction had 13 bases not matched to a gene; V was cut back by 4 bases and J by 0 bases. The CDR3 runs to 19 residues. The CDR3 here is CAWTFTPGLAGFSYNEQFF. The CDR3 DNA reads as TGTGCCTGGACCTTCACCCCGGGACTAGCGGGCTTCTCCTACAATGAGCAGTTCTTC.

The V and J genes are TRBV27 and TRBJ2-3; TRBD1 aligns across 7 bases. Germline V lookup: CDR1 MNHEY, CDR2 SMNVEV (reference sequence). With V trimmed by 8 bases and J by 3 bases, 8 bases remained unmatched. This CDR3 contains 14 residues. CDR3 region: CASGHRGTTDTQYF. CDR3 in DNA: TGTGCCAGCGGACACAGGGGCACGACAGATACGCAGTATTTT.

The chain is built from TRBV7-2 and TRBJ1-1; D possibly corresponds to TRBD1 (5 bases). Germline-derived CDR1 and CDR2 are SGHTA and FQGNSA. The V and J ends lost 3 bases and 4 bases respectively, with 9 bases between them. This CDR3 contains 13 residues. The CDR3 sequence: CASSFIRGTEAFF. DNA for the CDR3: TGTGCCAGCAGCTTTATAAGGGGCACTGAAGCTTTCTTT.

CDR3 sequence: CASSVVGGNTGELFF. Written as DNA, the CDR3 is TGTGCCAGCAGTGTCGTAGGCGGGAACACCGGGGAGCTGTTTTTT. This chain connects TRBV2 to TRBJ2-2; no definite D call. V was trimmed by 4 bases and J by 1 base, leaving 10 bases between them. Per germline, CDR1 SNHLY and CDR2 FYNNEI. This CDR3 contains 15 residues.

This chain uses TRBV5-4 with TRBJ2-7; TRBD1 matches at 8 bases. Germline V gene sequence: CDR1 SGHNT, CDR2 YYREEE (reference sequence). The CDR3 runs to 18 residues. Trimming cost V 0 bases and J 0 bases; bases outside gene matches: 11. The CDR3 coding sequence is TGTGCCAGCAGCTTGGCCGCTGCACGGACAGGGTACTCCTACGAGCAGTACTTC. Translated: CASSLAAARTGYSYEQYF.

This clone was seen a handful of times. The CDR3 here is CASSSVPGQFF. In nucleotides, the CDR3 is TGTGCCAGCAGCTCCGTTCCGGGGCAGTTCTTC. The V and J genes are TRBV7-9 and TRBJ2-1; unclear D gene. Germline V gene data show CDR1 as SEHNR and CDR2 as FQNEAQ (reference sequence). The CDR3 totals 11 residues. Trimming shortened V by 4 bases and J by 12 bases, and 10 bases separated the two germline ends.

This clone was observed a few times. This chain links TRBV11-2 with TRBJ2-3; D assignment may be TRBD1 or TRBD2 (5 bases each). The CDR3 sequence is 16 residues long. Trimming stripped 1 base from V and 1 base from J, with 12 bases between. Germline lookup yields CDR1 SGHAT and CDR2 FQNNGV. The DNA of the CDR3 is TGTGCCAGCAGCTTAGGAGGACTGGGGGGCACAGATACGCAGTATTTT. Protein sequence: CASSLGGLGGTDTQYF.

This clone has a handful of counts. This chain joins TRBV7-8 and TRBJ1-6, with D maybe TRBD1 (6 bases). V dropped 4 bases and J dropped 9 bases, with 16 bases sitting between them. Looked up from germline, CDR1 is SGHVS and CDR2 is FQNEAQ. CDR3 length: 15 residues. CDR3 residues: CASSSQGGGGSPLHF. The CDR3 DNA follows: TGTGCCAGCAGCTCACAGGGTGGAGGGGGTTCACCCCTCCACTTT. Full variable domain (remainder filled in from reference TRBV7-8 and TRBJ1-6): GAGVSQSPRYKVAKRGQDVALRCDPISGHVSLFWYQQALGQGPEFLTYFQNEAQLDKSGLPSDRFFAERPEGSVSTLKIQRTQQEDSAVYLCASSSQGGGGSPLHFGNGTRLTVT.

The chain couples TRBV7-2 to TRBJ2-5, with D tentatively TRBD2 (5 bases). The CDR3 covers 13 residues. V dropped 4 bases and J dropped 5 bases, with 11 bases sitting between them. Germline loops: CDR1 SGHTA, CDR2 FQGNSA. The CDR3, as DNA: TGTGCCAGCAGCTCCCGTGAGCGGGAGACCCAGTACTTC. Its translation: CASSSRERETQYF.

About this clone itself: A single base is all that separates this from a far larger clone, so a read error is likely. CDR3 sequence reads: CATIRDLSNTEAFF. As DNA, the CDR3 is TGTGCCACCATCAGAGATCTGTCGAACACTGAAGCTTTCTTT. This chain joins TRBV15 and TRBJ1-1; D ambiguous. Germline V gene data show CDR1 as LNHNV and CDR2 as YYDKDF (reference sequence). CDR3 length equals 14 residues.

The CDR3, as DNA: TGTGCTAGTGATCGGACAGGGGGGAACACTGAAGCTTTCTTT. Its protein product is CASDRTGGNTEAFF. The chain employs TRBV12-5 and TRBJ1-1, with 10 bases aligning to TRBD1. CDR1 LGHNT and CDR2 FRNRAP come from the germline V gene. There are 14 residues in the CDR3. Trimming removed 7 bases from V and 1 base from J; junction bases left unmatched: 3.